This T cell receptor beta chain came from a study of blood T cell repertoires in COVID-19. Study information: Samples of COVID-19 (acute and convalescent) were obtained from the United States, Italy and Spain. The cDNA or gDNA used as material had been derived from T cells, B-cell-depleted T cells, or PBMCs.

This clone came up once. Authors' methods: From reference gene primer amplification, estimates of nucleated cell counts were derived. Sequenced by immunoSEQ multiplex PCR; TCRdb stores in-frame clones only, minus some. The DNA gave D and trimming, while V, J and clone size come from that table. The table lists 250,000 or so clones, roughly 88% of them singletons. The CDR3 is made up of 13 amino acids. CDR1 SEHNR and CDR2 FQNEAQ come from the germline V gene (reference sequence). With V trimmed by 5 bases and J by 7 bases, 7 bases remained unmatched. Enrolled during active infection, Seattle patients were then followed longitudinally.

Sequencing was done on a sample of peripheral blood. The V gene is TRBV7-9, the J gene TRBJ2-7, with 8 bases that match TRBD1. The receptor comes from a woman aged 25 to 39 with COVID-19, enrolled during active disease. This CDR3 is CASSPGQGAEQYF. CDR3 nucleotides: TGTGCCAGCAGCCCAGGACAGGGTGCAGAGCAGTACTTC.